This T cell receptor (beta chain) derives from a study of T cell changes during pregnancy in multiple sclerosis. Profiling relied on immunoSEQ multiplex PCR, and the TCRdb table lists in-frame clones only, not all of them. Among tens of thousands of clones listed, roughly nine tenths were seen once. The germline V gene has CDR1 SGDLS and CDR2 YYNGEE. This CDR3 is 13 amino acids long. Trimming stripped 0 bases from V and 2 bases from J, with 6 bases between. Here the sequenced sample was CD8+ T cells from peripheral blood mononuclear cells, taken before pregnancy. J is TRBJ2-7 and V is TRBV9; D unresolved. This receptor was taken from a female donor with multiple sclerosis, enrolled in a pregnancy study. This CDR3 reads CASSVDSTYEQYF. The CDR3 nucleotides are TGTGCCAGCAGCGTAGACAGCACCTACGAGCAGTACTTC.